A selection of T cell receptor beta chains follows, all from one sample in a study of response to subunit inactivated influenza vaccine. TCRdb re-called the RT-PCR reads through MiXCR, storing one row per CDR3 protein. The repertoire consists of some 480,000 distinct CDR3 sequences, with approximately 11% occurring once and the leading ten covering less than 15%. This specimen was PBMCs from blood, taken 45 days after vaccination. These receptors were collected from a man aged 50-60 years who received an inactivated influenza vaccine. CDR3s include the opening cysteine and the closing phenylalanine or tryptophan. A D gene is named only where the DNA matches it firmly. Not all rows give a size; the values are once, few, many and, for expanded clones, a class.

abundance: -; d_gene: -; j_gene: TRBJ2-3; v_gene: TRBV29-1; CDR3nt: TGCAGCGTTGTTCGGGCGGGATCTACGACAGATACGCAGTATTTT; CDR3aa: CSVVRAGSTTDTQYF
abundance: many; d_gene: -; j_gene: TRBJ2-1; v_gene: TRBV12-3/TRBV12-4; CDR3nt: TGTGCCAGCAGTGTGAGCGACAATGAGCAGTTCTTC; CDR3aa: CASSVSDNEQFF
abundance: -; d_gene: TRBD1; j_gene: TRBJ2-1; v_gene: TRBV3-1; CDR3nt: TGTGCCAGCAGCCCGAACGTCGGACAGGCCAGAGAAGGATACAATGAGCAGTTCTTC; CDR3aa: CASSPNVGQAREGYNEQFF
abundance: -; d_gene: -; j_gene: TRBJ2-5; v_gene: TRBV29-1; CDR3nt: TGCAGCGTCTCCGGGACCCGGACGGAGACCCAGTACTTC; CDR3aa: CSVSGTRTETQYF
abundance: few; d_gene: -; j_gene: TRBJ2-5; v_gene: TRBV4-3; CDR3nt: TGCGCCAGCAGCCAAGATTCCCTAGCTGAAGAGACCCAGTACTTC; CDR3aa: CASSQDSLAEETQYF
abundance: few; d_gene: -; j_gene: TRBJ1-5; v_gene: TRBV7-2; CDR3nt: TGTGCCAGCCATCTCGCTCGGGCGAGGCAGCCCCAGCATTTT; CDR3aa: CASHLARARQPQHF
abundance: many; d_gene: -; j_gene: TRBJ2-7; v_gene: TRBV29-1; CDR3nt: TGCAGCGTCTCCCTCCCCAGTTCCTACGAGCAGTACTTC; CDR3aa: CSVSLPSSYEQYF
abundance: few; d_gene: -; j_gene: TRBJ1-2; v_gene: TRBV29-1; CDR3nt: TGCAGCGTTAAGCAGGGCGCAGCTAACTATGGCTACACCTTC; CDR3aa: CSVKQGAANYGYTF
abundance: many; d_gene: TRBD1; j_gene: TRBJ1-6; v_gene: TRBV7-9; CDR3nt: TGTGCCAGCAGCTCGGGACAGGATAATTCACCCCTCCACTTT; CDR3aa: CASSSGQDNSPLHF
abundance: few; d_gene: -; j_gene: TRBJ2-3; v_gene: TRBV4-2; CDR3nt: TGTGCCAGCAGCCAAGTTCCAGGCCGAGGGGCAGATACGCAGTATTTT; CDR3aa: CASSQVPGRGADTQYF
abundance: few; d_gene: -; j_gene: TRBJ2-2; v_gene: TRBV28; CDR3nt: TGTGCCAGCAGGGGGTCGGGCCCCGGGGAGCTGTTTTTT; CDR3aa: CASRGSGPGELFF
abundance: few; d_gene: -; j_gene: TRBJ1-2; v_gene: TRBV28; CDR3nt: TGTGCCAGCAGTTTCCCCCCGGGGGGCTACACCTTC; CDR3aa: CASSFPPGGYTF
abundance: few; d_gene: -; j_gene: TRBJ2-3; v_gene: TRBV11-2; CDR3nt: TGTGCCAGCAGCTTAGAACAGGGTCCTAGCACAGATACGCAGTATTTT; CDR3aa: CASSLEQGPSTDTQYF
abundance: -; d_gene: -; j_gene: TRBJ2-5; v_gene: TRBV3-1; CDR3nt: TGTGCCAGCAGCCAAGGACAGATCCAAGAGACCCAGTACTTC; CDR3aa: CASSQGQIQETQYF
abundance: many; d_gene: TRBD2; j_gene: TRBJ2-1; v_gene: TRBV5-1; CDR3nt: TGCGCCAGCAACCGACTAGCGGGGGTGGATTACAATGAGCAGTTCTTC; CDR3aa: CASNRLAGVDYNEQFF
abundance: many; d_gene: -; j_gene: TRBJ1-5; v_gene: TRBV12-3/TRBV12-4; CDR3nt: TGTGCCAGCAGTTTAGGCGGGTCTCAGCCCCAGCATTTT; CDR3aa: CASSLGGSQPQHF
abundance: few; d_gene: TRBD2; j_gene: TRBJ2-7; v_gene: TRBV5-1; CDR3nt: TGCGCCAGCAGCCCCAAAGCGGGAACTTCCTACGAGCAGTACTTC; CDR3aa: CASSPKAGTSYEQYF
abundance: -; d_gene: -; j_gene: TRBJ2-2; v_gene: TRBV28; CDR3nt: TGTGCCAGCAGTCCAGCCGGGCTCGCCGGGGAGCTGTTTTTT; CDR3aa: CASSPAGLAGELFF
abundance: -; d_gene: -; j_gene: TRBJ2-5; v_gene: TRBV20-1; CDR3nt: TGCAGTGCTAGAGATTCCGTCAGGGGGGGTGTCGGAGAGACCCAGTACTTC; CDR3aa: CSARDSVRGGVGETQYF
abundance: few; d_gene: -; j_gene: TRBJ2-7; v_gene: TRBV9; CDR3nt: TGTGCCAGCAGCGTAGATCCGGGAGCAGACTACGAGCAGTACTTC; CDR3aa: CASSVDPGADYEQYF
abundance: few; d_gene: -; j_gene: TRBJ1-2; v_gene: TRBV20-1; CDR3nt: TGCAGTGCTAGAAGGGCAGGGCCAGCTCTGGATGGCTACACCTTC; CDR3aa: CSARRAGPALDGYTF
abundance: many; d_gene: -; j_gene: TRBJ2-7; v_gene: TRBV12-3/TRBV12-4; CDR3nt: TGTGCCAGCAGTTTAAAGCGGGCCAGGGTGTCTTACGAGCAGTACTTC; CDR3aa: CASSLKRARVSYEQYF
abundance: -; d_gene: TRBD2; j_gene: TRBJ2-1; v_gene: TRBV4-2; CDR3nt: TGTGCCAGCAGCCAAACCCCTAGCGGGGGGATCGGCCGCGCGCAGTTCTTC; CDR3aa: CASSQTPSGGIGRAQFF
abundance: -; d_gene: -; j_gene: TRBJ2-3; v_gene: TRBV7-2; CDR3nt: TGTGCCAGCAGCTCCTTTCGACAGCCAGATACGCAGTATTTT; CDR3aa: CASSSFRQPDTQYF
abundance: few; d_gene: -; j_gene: TRBJ1-6; v_gene: TRBV18; CDR3nt: TGTGCCAGCTCACAGGACATCCGCTCCTATAATTCACCCCTCCACTTT; CDR3aa: CASSQDIRSYNSPLHF
abundance: -; d_gene: TRBD1; j_gene: TRBJ2-1; v_gene: TRBV7-2; CDR3nt: TGTGCCAGCAGCTCGGACAGGGTTGGCAATGAGCAGTTCTTC; CDR3aa: CASSSDRVGNEQFF
abundance: -; d_gene: -; j_gene: TRBJ2-7; v_gene: TRBV28; CDR3nt: TGTGCCAGCAGGTCCAGGGGTGACAGGGAGCAGTACTTC; CDR3aa: CASRSRGDREQYF
abundance: -; d_gene: TRBD1; j_gene: TRBJ1-5; v_gene: TRBV5-6; CDR3nt: TGTGCCAGCAGCTTGGCTTGGACAGGATTCAATCAGCCCCAGCATTTT; CDR3aa: CASSLAWTGFNQPQHF
abundance: many; d_gene: -; j_gene: TRBJ2-3; v_gene: TRBV5-1; CDR3nt: TGCGCCAGCAGCTTGACAGGGACCACAGATACGCAGTATTTT; CDR3aa: CASSLTGTTDTQYF
abundance: many; d_gene: -; j_gene: TRBJ2-1; v_gene: TRBV7-2; CDR3nt: TGTGCCAGCAGCTTAAGTAGGGGCGGATACAATGAGCAGTTCTTC; CDR3aa: CASSLSRGGYNEQFF
abundance: -; d_gene: -; j_gene: TRBJ2-2; v_gene: TRBV30; CDR3nt: TGTGCCTGGAGTGTACTGGGTAGCGGAGGCACCGGGGAGCTGTTTTTT; CDR3aa: CAWSVLGSGGTGELFF
abundance: few; d_gene: -; j_gene: TRBJ1-5; v_gene: TRBV4-1; CDR3nt: TGCGCCAGCAGCAATGGTCAGGGGAAAAATCAGCCCCAGCATTTT; CDR3aa: CASSNGQGKNQPQHF
abundance: -; d_gene: TRBD2; j_gene: TRBJ2-3; v_gene: TRBV11-2; CDR3nt: TGTGCCAGCATCCCCACCCCGTCTCTGCGGGGGGCCACAGATACGCAGTATTTT; CDR3aa: CASIPTPSLRGATDTQYF